This TCR beta chain originates from a study of vaccination and CD4 T cells after COVID-19. At the level of the study: The convalescents, six males and four females, included two who were Hispanic.

The Oncomine TCR Beta short-read assay generated sequence data from the DNA of cultured CD4+ T cells. The authors extracted genomic DNA from cultured CD4+ T cells. MiXCR was run by TCRdb on the PCR reads, yielding one entry per CDR3 protein. The table includes over 13,000 distinct CDR3 sequences, 20% to 25% detected once. Unmatched junction bases numbered 5, after V lost 4 bases and J lost 8 bases. The germline gives CDR1 MDHEN, CDR2 SYDVKM. The CDR3 loop spans 14 amino acids. Treatment defined: roughly 10-day PBMC culture with coronavirus spike peptide pools or control peptides (ViraFEST assay). Worth noting for this clonotype: Its matching antigen is unknown.

The sequence was collected from a human donor who had recovered from COVID-19. This rearrangement joins TRBV28 to TRBJ2-1; 10 nucleotides align to TRBD2. This specimen consisted of CD4+ T cells from blood, cultured in vitro, obtained after SARS-CoV-2 vaccination. For the CDR3, the DNA is TGTGCCAGCAGTTCCAGACTAGCGGGCCATGAGCAGTTCTTC. It yields the protein CASSSRLAGHEQFF.